These 4 T cell receptor beta chains were sequenced from one sample in a study of OX40 agonist ivuxolimab in advanced cancers. Data came from immunoSEQ multiplex PCR; TCRdb stores just in-frame clones and leaves some out. Of 65,000 to 85,000 clones in the sample, around 84% were seen once. The sequences come from CD4+ or CD8+ T cells sorted from blood, collected in a trial of the OX40 agonist ivuxolimab. The receptors here all came from an adult with an advanced solid tumor such as melanoma, head and neck, liver or kidney cancer.

The chain has TRBV11-2 and TRBJ2-2; D call uncertain. Germline V gene sequence: CDR1 SGHAT, CDR2 FQNNGV. V lost 1 base and J lost 6, with 6 bases in between. There are 13 residues in the CDR3. In nucleotides, the CDR3 is TGTGCCAGCAGCTTAGTTGTCTCCGGGGAGCTGTTTTTT. Residues: CASSLVVSGELFF.

The rearrangement links TRBV21-1 to TRBJ1-5; TRBD1 is the table's D call and was not checked against the DNA. TRBV21-1 is a pseudogene locus. The CDR3 is made up of 16 amino acids. DNA for the CDR3: TGTGCCAGCAGCAAAGCCCCAGGGGGTGGGGATCAGCCCCAGCATTTT. This gives the protein CASSKAPGGGDQPQHF.

This sequence joins TRBV5-1 and TRBJ2-5; no clear D. Germline V gene sequence: CDR1 SGHRS, CDR2 YFSETQ. The V end was cut by 4 bases, the J end by 4 bases, with 11 bases between. The CDR3 spans 13 residues. The CDR3 region is CASSPKAPETQYF. The CDR3 DNA follows: TGCGCCAGCAGCCCGAAAGCCCCAGAGACCCAGTACTTC.

V gene TRBV20-1 combines with J gene TRBJ2-1; D uncertain. Germline CDR1 is DFQATT and CDR2 is SNEGSKA (reference sequence). Trimming removed 5 bases at V and 5 bases at J, with 4 bases between. This CDR3 has 10 residues. The CDR3 loop reads CSARDNEQFF. DNA of the CDR3: TGCAGTGCTCGGGACAATGAGCAGTTCTTC.